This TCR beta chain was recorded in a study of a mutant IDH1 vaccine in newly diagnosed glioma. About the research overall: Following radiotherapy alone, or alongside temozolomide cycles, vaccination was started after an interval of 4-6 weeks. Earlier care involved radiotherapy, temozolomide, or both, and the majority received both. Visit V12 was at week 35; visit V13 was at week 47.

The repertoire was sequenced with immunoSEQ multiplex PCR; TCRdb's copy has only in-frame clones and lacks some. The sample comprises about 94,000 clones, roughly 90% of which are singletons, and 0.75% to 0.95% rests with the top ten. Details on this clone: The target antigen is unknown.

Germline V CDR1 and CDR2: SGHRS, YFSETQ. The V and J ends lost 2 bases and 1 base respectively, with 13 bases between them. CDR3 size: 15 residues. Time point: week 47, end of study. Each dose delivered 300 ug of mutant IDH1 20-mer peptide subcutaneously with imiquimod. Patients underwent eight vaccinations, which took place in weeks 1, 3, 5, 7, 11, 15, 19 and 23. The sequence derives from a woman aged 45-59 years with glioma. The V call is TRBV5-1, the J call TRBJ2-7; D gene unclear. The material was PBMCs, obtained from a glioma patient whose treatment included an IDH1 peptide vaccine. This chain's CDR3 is CASSFHDTTSYEQYF. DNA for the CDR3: TGCGCCAGCAGCTTTCACGACACCACATCCTACGAGCAGTACTTC.